A selection of T cell receptor beta chains follows, all from one sample in a study of cytomegalovirus exposure and HLA in healthy donors. TCRdb's table, derived via immunoSEQ multiplex PCR, lists solely in-frame clones and lacks some. The sample yields about 140,000 clones, approximately 88% seen once. The sample comprised PBMCs. These receptors all stem from a woman aged 40 to 50 in good health and CMV-seronegative. The CDR3 runs from the conserved cysteine through the conserved F or W. The order of the fields is D gene, V gene, clone size, J gene, CDR3 protein, CDR3 DNA. A D gene is named only where the DNA matches it firmly. Where a row states a size, it is once, few, many or the class of an expanded clone; other rows omit it.

NA	TRBV21-1	NA	TRBJ1-1	CASSDKGLALSTEAFF	TGTGCCAGCAGCGATAAGGGGTTGGCCTTGAGCACTGAAGCTTTCTTT
NA	TRBV7-2	NA	TRBJ2-2	CASSTAANGELFF	TGTGCCAGCAGTACCGCTGCGAACGGGGAGCTGTTTTTT
NA	TRBV7-6	NA	TRBJ2-3	CASSIGGSRADTQYF	TGTGCCAGCAGCATCGGAGGGTCACGTGCAGATACGCAGTATTTT
NA	TRBV30	NA	TRBJ1-6	CAWSDLRPNTGNSPLHF	TGTGCCTGGAGCGACCTAAGGCCCAACACGGGTAATTCCCCCCTCCACTTT
NA	TRBV7-9	once	TRBJ2-7	CSSSRTLLSSYEQYF	TGTTCCAGCAGCAGGACTCTCCTGAGCTCCTACGAGCAGTACTTC
TRBD2	TRBV7-9	NA	TRBJ2-2	CASSPRLAGTGELFF	TGTGCCAGCAGCCCGCGACTAGCGGGAACCGGGGAGCTGTTTTTT
TRBD2	TRBV27	once	TRBJ2-7	CASSRREGPYEQYF	TGTGCCAGCAGTCGACGGGAGGGCCCTTACGAGCAGTACTTC
NA	TRBV9	NA	TRBJ2-1	CASSPRVGSYNEQFF	TGTGCCAGCAGCCCCCGAGTTGGCTCCTACAATGAGCAGTTCTTC
TRBD2	TRBV5-4	NA	TRBJ2-3	CASSLGGGLATDTQYF	TGTGCCAGCAGCTTGGGCGGGGGACTAGCAACGGATACGCAGTATTTT
NA	TRBV4-1	few	TRBJ1-3	CASSQVGQGGNTIYF	TGCGCCAGCAGCCAAGTGGGGCAGGGAGGAAACACCATATATTTT
NA	TRBV6-5	NA	TRBJ1-3	CASSSQGNTIYF	TGTGCCAGCAGTTCACAGGGAAACACCATATATTTT
NA	TRBV6-1	NA	TRBJ1-5	CASIMAGGSQPQHF	TGTGCCAGTATCATGGCCGGGGGAAGTCAGCCCCAGCATTTT
NA	TRBV5-1	NA	TRBJ1-3	CASSLDNSGNTIYF	TGCGCCAGCAGCTTGGATAACTCTGGAAACACCATATATTTT
TRBD2	TRBV5-1	NA	TRBJ2-7	CASSLWTSGATYEQYF	TGCGCCAGCAGCCTATGGACTAGCGGGGCTACCTACGAGCAGTACTTC
TRBD1	TRBV9	once	TRBJ2-5	CASREGTGGRGTQYF	TGTGCCAGCAGAGAAGGGACAGGGGGCAGGGGGACCCAGTACTTC
NA	TRBV6-4	NA	TRBJ2-7	CASARGTDPYEQYF	TGTGCCAGCGCTCGCGGGACGGACCCCTACGAGCAGTACTTC
TRBD1	TRBV5-5	NA	TRBJ2-5	CASSGGGTGGETQYF	TGTGCCAGCAGCGGGGGGGGGACAGGGGGCGAGACCCAGTACTTC
TRBD1	TRBV7-9	NA	TRBJ2-7	CSSSRYRDRAYEQYF	TGTTCCAGCAGCAGATACCGGGACAGGGCTTACGAGCAGTACTTC
NA	TRBV5-5	NA	TRBJ1-5	CASSLVEGWTQPQHF	TGTGCCAGCAGCTTAGTAGAGGGATGGACTCAGCCCCAGCATTTT
NA	TRBV28	NA	TRBJ2-1	CASNEERRTYNEQFF	TGTGCCAGCAATGAGGAGCGGAGGACCTACAATGAGCAGTTCTTC
NA	TRBV5-4	few	TRBJ1-3	CASSLFMGRSGNTIYF	TGTGCCAGCAGCTTGTTCATGGGGCGTTCTGGAAACACCATATATTTT
TRBD1	TRBV5-1	NA	TRBJ1-1	CASSLGVSGGTEAFF	TGCGCCAGCAGCTTGGGGGTTTCAGGGGGCACTGAAGCTTTCTTT
TRBD1	TRBV5-4	NA	TRBJ2-7	CASSVGQDYEQYF	TGTGCCAGCAGCGTGGGACAGGACTACGAGCAGTACTTC
NA	TRBV7-9	few	TRBJ2-5	CASSLSYGQETQYF	TGTGCCAGCAGCTTATCGTACGGTCAAGAGACCCAGTACTTC
TRBD2	TRBV29-1	NA	TRBJ2-5	CSVEVAETSIQETQYF	TGCAGCGTTGAAGTAGCCGAGACTAGCATTCAAGAGACCCAGTACTTC
TRBD1	TRBV11-3	once	TRBJ2-7	CASRRQGIDYEQYF	TGTGCCAGCAGGAGACAGGGCATTGACTACGAGCAGTACTTC
NA	TRBV29-1	once	TRBJ1-2	CSVGLRGTPRYTF	TGCAGCGTGGGCCTAAGGGGGACCCCTCGCTACACCTTC
TRBD1	TRBV5-4	NA	TRBJ1-1	CASSLGGGQVNTEAFF	TGTGCCAGCAGCTTGGGGGGGGGACAGGTGAACACTGAAGCTTTCTTT
NA	TRBV5-5	NA	TRBJ1-2	CASSLVEGSYGYTF	TGTGCCAGCAGCTTGGTTGAGGGAAGCTATGGCTACACCTTC
NA	TRBV6-5	NA	TRBJ1-2	CASSASGGIYGYTF	TGTGCCAGCAGTGCGTCCGGGGGGATCTATGGCTACACCTTC
TRBD1	TRBV5-4	NA	TRBJ2-7	CASSRGSGQGTYEQYF	TGTGCCAGCAGCAGGGGGTCGGGACAGGGAACCTACGAGCAGTACTTC
TRBD1	TRBV9	NA	TRBJ2-1	CASTTGTGGYNEQFF	TGTGCCAGCACCACCGGGACAGGGGGTTACAATGAGCAGTTCTTC
TRBD2	TRBV11-2	NA	TRBJ2-5	CASSHTSGRVQETQYF	TGTGCCAGCAGCCATACTAGCGGGAGAGTACAAGAGACCCAGTACTTC
NA	TRBV23-1	NA	TRBJ1-1	CASSRNKGQRNTEAFF	TGCGCCAGCAGTCGTAACAAGGGGCAGCGGAACACTGAAGCTTTCTTT
TRBD2	TRBV4-1	NA	TRBJ2-1	CASSPYRLAGVYNEQFF	TGCGCCAGCAGCCCGTACCGACTAGCGGGAGTCTACAATGAGCAGTTCTTC
NA	TRBV7-2	NA	TRBJ2-7	CASSLARGGHEQYF	TGTGCCAGCAGCTTGGCCCGTGGGGGCCACGAGCAGTACTTC
TRBD2	TRBV2	NA	TRBJ2-7	CASTRAGGSYEQYF	TGTGCCAGCACTCGAGCGGGAGGCTCCTACGAGCAGTACTTC
NA	TRBV9	NA	TRBJ2-2	CASSSRESRGTGELFF	TGTGCCAGCAGCTCCCGAGAAAGTCGCGGCACCGGGGAGCTGTTTTTT
NA	TRBV7-9	NA	TRBJ2-5	CSSSLPTRGTQYF	TGTTCCAGCAGCTTACCTACCAGAGGCACCCAGTACTTC
TRBD1	TRBV9	NA	TRBJ1-6	CASSVEGWQGDSPLHF	TGTGCCAGCAGCGTAGAAGGTTGGCAGGGGGACTCACCCCTCCACTTT
NA	TRBV5-4	NA	TRBJ1-2	CASRPQANYGYTF	TGTGCCAGCAGACCTCAGGCGAACTATGGCTACACCTTC
NA	TRBV7-3	NA	TRBJ2-1	CASSSQPSAGNEQFF	TGTGCCAGCAGCTCCCAACCCTCAGCGGGCAATGAGCAGTTCTTC
TRBD1	TRBV18	NA	TRBJ1-4	CASSPPGQGEKLFF	TGTGCCAGCTCACCACCGGGACAGGGTGAAAAACTGTTTTTT
TRBD1	TRBV2	NA	TRBJ2-3	CATRQGSDTQYF	TGTGCCACACGACAGGGTTCAGATACGCAGTATTTT
TRBD1	TRBV7-2	NA	TRBJ2-3	CASRPGQAFTDTQYF	TGTGCCAGCAGACCTGGACAGGCCTTCACAGATACGCAGTATTTT
NA	TRBV28	NA	TRBJ2-2	CASSPGRRVYGSTGELFF	TGTGCCAGCAGCCCTGGGAGGAGGGTATACGGTAGCACCGGGGAGCTGTTTTTT
TRBD1	TRBV6-5	NA	TRBJ1-5	CASSRSTGGVQPQHF	TGTGCCAGCAGCAGATCGACAGGGGGGGTTCAGCCCCAGCATTTT
NA	TRBV7-9	NA	TRBJ2-1	CASSLFGGRGNEQFF	TGTGCCAGCAGCTTATTCGGAGGGCGGGGTAATGAGCAGTTCTTC
NA	TRBV18	NA	TRBJ1-2	CASSRGGGEGYTF	TGTGCCAGCTCACGCGGAGGAGGGGAAGGCTACACCTTC
TRBD2	TRBV7-7	NA	TRBJ2-1	CASSQGTSGYNEQFF	TGTGCCAGCAGCCAAGGGACTAGCGGCTACAATGAGCAGTTCTTC
TRBD1	TRBV9	NA	TRBJ1-5	CASSAGGGRNQPQHF	TGTGCCAGCAGCGCAGGGGGCGGTCGCAATCAGCCCCAGCATTTT
NA	TRBV6-5	NA	TRBJ2-3	CASSYRTFRDTQYF	TGTGCCAGCAGTTACAGGACATTCAGGGATACGCAGTATTTT
TRBD2	TRBV19	NA	TRBJ2-7	CASSRHGEGTISYEQYF	TGTGCCAGTAGTCGGCACGGGGAGGGGACCATCTCCTACGAGCAGTACTTC